What follows are 28 T cell receptor beta chains derived from one specimen sequenced in a study of Ad26.COV2.S vaccination and SARS-CoV-2 variants. Treatment here: roughly 20 received Ad26.COV2.S at low or high dose, single or two shots; about five received placebo; per-sample allocation not given. Specimen acquisition occurred on day 63 following the initial vaccine or placebo injection. Generated by immunoSEQ multiplex PCR, the TCRdb table keeps only in-frame clones and is missing some. The sample carries approximately 500,000 clones, around 85% recorded once. The specimen was peripheral blood, collected in a trial of Ad26.COV2.S vaccine versus placebo. The receptors shown here come from a person between 18 and 59 years old who received the Ad26.COV2.S COVID-19 vaccine or a placebo.

This chain joins TRBV4-3 and TRBJ2-3, with 9 bases that match TRBD2. The length of the CDR3 is 17 residues. J was trimmed by 6 bases and V by 1 base; bases with no gene match: 11. The germline V gene has CDR1 LGHNA and CDR2 YSLEER. This CDR3 reads CASSQGGAAGGSDTQYF. In DNA, the CDR3 is TGCGCCAGCAGCCAAGGGGGGGCAGCGGGAGGTTCGGATACGCAGTATTTT.

This chain connects TRBV19 to TRBJ1-5; D gene ambiguous. The CDR3 contains 17 residues. Trimming took off 5 bases at V and 0 bases at J, with 17 bases between the two ends. CDR1 and CDR2 (germline): LNHDA, SQIVND (reference sequence). As DNA, the CDR3 is TGTGCCAGTAGTCAACTAGGAATTGTAGGTAGCAATCAGCCCCAGCATTTT. Translation gives CASSQLGIVGSNQPQHF.

This chain links TRBV7-9 with TRBJ2-7; 8 bases line up with TRBD2. Germline values: CDR1 SEHNR, CDR2 FQNEAQ (reference sequence). This CDR3 region has 16 residues. V trimming: 7 bases; J trimming: 3 bases; junction bases outside the gene matches: 14. CDR3 bases: TGTGCCAGCATCCCTTATCAGACTAGCGTATTCTACGAGCAGTACTTC. Protein product: CASIPYQTSVFYEQYF. Complete variable domain (other parts from reference TRBV7-9 and TRBJ2-7): DTGVSQNPRHKITKRGQNVTFRCDPISEHNRLYWYRQTLGQGPEFLTYFQNEAQLEKSRLLSDRFSAERPKGSFSTLEIQRTEQGDSAMYLCASIPYQTSVFYEQYFGPGTRLTVT.

V gene TRBV6-6 combines with J gene TRBJ2-1; D is undetermined. Germline CDR1 MNHNY, CDR2 SVGAGI (reference sequence). Trimming shortened V by 10 bases and J by 1 base, and 14 bases separated the two germline ends. The CDR3 length is 14 residues. CDR3 protein: CATEREGSYNEQFF. The DNA for the CDR3 is TGTGCCACCGAGCGAGAAGGGTCCTACAATGAGCAGTTCTTC.

The chain combines TRBV4-1 with TRBJ1-2; D is unclear. CDR3 size: 15 residues. V was trimmed by 1 base and J by 8 bases, leaving 17 bases between them. The germline gives CDR1 MGHRA, CDR2 YSYEKL. CDR3: CASSQGPNSEWGYTF. CDR3 in DNA: TGCGCCAGCAGCCAAGGCCCCAACTCGGAGTGGGGCTACACCTTC.

The chain employs TRBV27 and TRBJ1-1; TRBD1 matches 11 bases. This CDR3 spans 15 amino acids. Looked up from germline, CDR1 is MNHEY and CDR2 is SMNVEV (reference sequence). V was pared by 2 bases and J by 5 bases, with 4 bases of the junction left unmatched. This CDR3 is CASSLGQGARTEAFF. CDR3 sequence (DNA): TGTGCCAGCAGTTTAGGACAGGGGGCGCGAACTGAAGCTTTCTTT.

This clone appeared a single time. The gene calls are TRBV30 and TRBJ2-1, with a tentative D call TRBD1 (7 bases). The germline V gene has CDR1 GTSNPN and CDR2 SVGIG (reference sequence). V lost 5 bases, J lost 4 bases, and 12 bases lay in between. The CDR3 covers 13 residues. The CDR3 reads CAWAGQNYNEQFF. DNA of the CDR3: TGTGCCTGGGCGGGACAGAATTACAATGAGCAGTTCTTC.

This rearrangement joins TRBV5-1 to TRBJ1-4; D remains unclear. The CDR3 contains 17 residues. Germline V gene data show CDR1 as SGHRS and CDR2 as YFSETQ. The germline V and J ends were trimmed by 3 bases and 4 bases, with 19 bases remaining between them. The CDR3 bases are TGCGCCAGCAGCTGGGGTTATAAGGACGGCAATAATGAAAAACTGTTTTTT. Translation: CASSWGYKDGNNEKLFF.

The chain has TRBV4-3 and TRBJ1-6; no reliable D call. V lost 6 bases and J 7 bases, leaving 16 bases between the germline ends. The CDR3 length is 15 residues. Germline V CDR1 and CDR2: LGHNA, YSLEER. In DNA form, the CDR3 reads TGCGCCAGCAGTCCGGTGCGGACGGTAAATTCACCCCTCCACTTT. It specifies CASSPVRTVNSPLHF.

The rearrangement joins TRBV27 to TRBJ2-7; 14 bases are a match to TRBD2. The CDR3 extends over 18 amino acids. Per germline, CDR1 MNHEY and CDR2 SMNVEV (reference sequence). The V gene end was trimmed by 11 bases and the J gene end by 4 bases; junction bases not matched to a gene: 19. CDR3 amino acids: CALGRGTSGRSFLYEQYF. Here the CDR3 DNA reads TGTGCCCTGGGTAGGGGGACTAGCGGGAGATCATTCTTATACGAGCAGTACTTC.

This clone was seen once. V gene TRBV6-6 combines with J gene TRBJ2-7; D may be TRBD1 (6 bases). The CDR3 extends over 15 amino acids. The germline V gene has CDR1 MNHNY and CDR2 SVGAGI (reference sequence). V was cut by 4 bases and J by 2 bases, with 15 bases left in between. The CDR3 loop reads CASSSTGWKPYEQYF. The CDR3 bases are TGTGCCAGCAGTTCCACAGGGTGGAAGCCCTACGAGCAGTACTTC.

This sequence joins TRBV5-1 and TRBJ1-3, with no clear D. The CDR3 is 15 residues long. Germline assignment: CDR1 SGHRS and CDR2 YFSETQ. The germline V and J ends were trimmed by 4 bases and 4 bases, with 15 bases remaining between them. CDR3 in amino acids: CASSPNSVSGNTIYF. Here the CDR3 DNA reads TGCGCCAGCAGCCCCAACTCAGTGTCGGGAAACACCATATATTTT.

The chain carries TRBV2 and TRBJ1-1, with unresolved D. V shed 6 bases and J shed 9 bases, with 11 bases lying between them. CDR3 length equals 11 residues. Germline V gene data show CDR1 as SNHLY and CDR2 as FYNNEI. CDR3 DNA: TGTGCCAGCAGGCAGTATTTCCAAGCTTTCTTT. As protein: CASRQYFQAFF.

V gene TRBV6-2 or TRBV6-3 combines with J gene TRBJ2-1; D possibly corresponds to TRBD1 (6 bases). The CDR3 totals 15 residues. CDR1 MNHEY and CDR2 SVGEGT come from the germline V gene. Trimming cost V 5 bases and J 0 bases, with 11 bases left between them. The CDR3 DNA reads as TGTGCCAGCAGTACAACAGGGAGCTCCTACAATGAGCAGTTCTTC. Its translation is CASSTTGSSYNEQFF.

This chain links TRBV5-6 with TRBJ1-5; a possible D gene is TRBD1 (5 bases). The CDR3 runs 13 residues. Germline V CDR1 and CDR2: SGHDT, YYEEEE. The V end was cut by 2 bases, the J end by 6 bases, with 9 bases between. CDR3 protein: CASSFRGGQPQHF. The DNA for the CDR3 is TGTGCCAGCAGCTTCCGGGGGGGTCAGCCCCAGCATTTT.

The V gene is TRBV25-1, the J gene TRBJ1-2; D is ambiguous. Germline V gene lookup returns CDR1 MGHDK and CDR2 SYGVNS. The CDR3 is made up of 14 amino acids. V was trimmed by 2 bases and J by 7 bases, leaving 14 bases between them. In nucleotides, the CDR3 is TGTGCCAGCAGTGAAGACTGGGCAGGACTTGGCTACACCTTC. The encoded protein is CASSEDWAGLGYTF.

V usage is TRBV6-2 or TRBV6-3 and J usage is TRBJ2-4, with 10 nucleotides matching TRBD2. The CDR3 is 16 residues long. The J segment lost 0 bases and the V segment lost 5 bases, leaving 4 bases of the junction unmatched. From germline, CDR1 is MNHEY and CDR2 SVGEGT. The CDR3: CASSPLAGVAKNIQYF. The CDR3 bases are TGTGCCAGCAGTCCCCTAGCGGGAGTAGCCAAAAACATTCAGTACTTC.

The rearrangement links TRBV11-2 to TRBJ2-5; 10 bases agree with TRBD2. V dropped 3 bases and J dropped 2; count of bases not matched to a gene: 6. This CDR3 has 16 residues. Germline V CDR1 and CDR2: SGHAT, FQNNGV. The CDR3 nucleotides read TGTGCCAGCAGCTTGTCCGGGACTAGCGTGCAAGAGACCCAGTACTTC. This codes for CASSLSGTSVQETQYF.

CDR3: CASSPGDIRYGYTF. The CDR3, as DNA: TGTGCCAGCAGCCCCGGGGATATTCGCTATGGCTACACCTTC. The V call is TRBV7-2, the J call TRBJ1-2; D remains ambiguous. CDR1 is SGHTA and CDR2 is FQGNSA in the germline V gene. The germline V and J ends were trimmed by 5 bases and 4 bases, with 14 bases remaining between them. The CDR3 loop spans 14 amino acids. Variable domain in full (rest from reference TRBV7-2 and TRBJ1-2): GAGVSQSPSNKVTEKGKDVELRCDPISGHTALYWYRQSLGQGLEFLIYFQGNSAPDKSGLPSDRFSAERTGGSVSTLTIQRTQQEDSAVYLCASSPGDIRYGYTFGSGTRLTVV.

This clone was seen only a few times. The J gene is TRBJ1-1, the V gene TRBV27; D is undetermined. This CDR3 has 16 amino acids. V lost 0 bases and J lost 1, with 12 bases in between. Germline CDR1 and CDR2: MNHEY and SMNVEV (reference sequence). The CDR3 region is CASSLSTVSSNTEAFF. CDR3 bases: TGTGCCAGCAGTTTATCCACAGTGTCGTCGAACACTGAAGCTTTCTTT.

The chain uses TRBV7-8 and TRBJ1-2, with TRBD1 identical over 11 bases. Germline trimming cut 6 bases from V and 3 bases from J; bases unmatched to any gene: 12. The germline V gene encodes CDR1 SGHVS and CDR2 FQNEAQ. The CDR3 covers 17 residues. For the CDR3, the DNA is TGTGCCAGCAGATCTACCGGACAGGGGGCGGGGGACTATGGCTACACCTTC. Residues: CASRSTGQGAGDYGYTF.

The chain recombines TRBV3-1 (or the pseudogene TRBV3-2) with TRBJ2-1, with D perhaps matching TRBD1 (6 bases). Trimming left V 7 bases short and J 8 bases short, with 18 bases between. There are 14 residues in the CDR3. Germline CDR1 reads LGHDT; CDR2 reads YNNKEL (reference sequence). The CDR3 bases are TGTGCCAGCAACCTACAGGGAACCCACGATGAGCAGTTCTTC. This codes for CASNLQGTHDEQFF.

V and J are TRBV19 and TRBJ1-1; 7 nucleotides match TRBD1. J lost 0 bases, V lost 6 bases, and 4 bases had no gene match. The CDR3 has 14 residues. CDR1 and CDR2 (germline): LNHDA, SQIVND (reference sequence). CDR3 bases: TGTGCCAGTAGATCCACAGGGGTGAACACTGAAGCTTTCTTT. Protein sequence: CASRSTGVNTEAFF.

J is TRBJ1-3 and V is TRBV19; TRBD1 matches 8 bases. V was clipped by 5 bases and J by 7 bases; unmatched bases: 7. CDR3 size: 14 residues. Germline V gene data show CDR1 as LNHDA and CDR2 as SQIVND (reference sequence). The CDR3 is CASSVGQGTNTIYF. The CDR3 nucleotides are TGTGCCAGTAGTGTCGGACAGGGTACGAACACCATATATTTT.

The genes are TRBV24-1 and TRBJ1-1, with D perhaps TRBD1 (5 bases). The CDR3 is 14 amino acids. The germline V and J ends were trimmed by 7 bases and 7 bases, with 18 bases remaining between them. Germline lookup yields CDR1 KGHDR and CDR2 SFDVKD. The CDR3 spells CATRRGEGFGEAFF. In nucleotides, the CDR3 is TGTGCCACCAGACGAGGGGAGGGGTTTGGTGAAGCTTTCTTT.

CDR3 in DNA: TGTGCCAGCAGTTTCGGGTGGGCGACAGGGGGAAATCAGCCCCAGCATTTT. Amino acids: CASSFGWATGGNQPQHF. The chain employs TRBV28 and TRBJ1-5; 9 positions match TRBD1. Germline CDR1 is MDHEN and CDR2 is SYDVKM. V was pared by 3 bases and J by 4 bases, with 10 bases of the junction left unmatched. This CDR3 has 17 residues.

The J gene is TRBJ2-1, the V gene TRBV7-9; D perhaps matches TRBD1 (6 bases). Per the germline V gene, CDR1 is SEHNR and CDR2 is FQNEAQ (reference sequence). This CDR3 region has 15 residues. V dropped 3 bases and J dropped 0 bases, with 9 bases sitting between them. The DNA of the CDR3 is TGTGCCAGCAGCTTTACAGGGAGCTCCTACAATGAGCAGTTCTTC. It specifies CASSFTGSSYNEQFF.

The chain is built from TRBV10-3 and TRBJ2-5; D may be TRBD2 (6 bases). This CDR3 contains 13 residues. Trimming shortened V by 6 bases and J by 6 bases, and 14 bases separated the two germline ends. In germline, CDR1 is ENHRY, CDR2 SYGVKD. The CDR3 region is CAIRSEGGKTQYF. The CDR3 DNA reads as TGTGCCATCAGGTCTGAAGGAGGGAAGACCCAGTACTTC.